A single sample gave rise to the 18 T cell receptor beta chains below, sequenced in a study of blood T cells in healthy people across ages. A sample-barcoded 5' primer and a J-beta primer mix were used in a second PCR of about 6 to 11 cycles. TCRdb passed the 5' RACE reads through MiXCR, listing each CDR3 protein once. The sample lists 800,000 to 1,000,000 distinct CDR3 sequences; roughly 43% were seen once. Input material: blood. Receptor source: a man aged 25-40 years in good health.

In this sample, this clonotype turned up once. The CDR3 region has the DNA TGCAGTGCTAGACCCTCACAGTACCAAGAGACCCAGTACTTC. Its translation: CSARPSQYQETQYF. V usage is TRBV20-1 and J usage is TRBJ2-5; unclear D gene. The V and J ends lost 2 bases and 0 bases respectively, with 10 bases between them. Germline CDR1 and CDR2: DFQATT and SNEGSKA (reference sequence). The CDR3 is 14 amino acids.

The chain recombines TRBV25-1 with TRBJ1-2; maybe TRBD1 (6 bases). The CDR3 runs 14 residues. V was shortened by 4 bases and J by 8 bases, with 17 bases between the two germline ends. CDR1 MGHDK and CDR2 SYGVNS come from the germline V gene. The CDR3 region has the DNA TGTGCCAGCAGTGGTCATGGGGGGGCAGGGGGCTACACCTTC. Translating it yields CASSGHGGAGGYTF.

Ten or more counts support this clonotype. The V and J genes are TRBV27 and TRBJ2-6; maybe TRBD1 (6 bases). This CDR3 comprises 17 residues. Deletions cut 4 bases from V and 1 base from J, with 14 bases between. Germline loops: CDR1 MNHEY, CDR2 SMNVEV (reference sequence). The DNA for the CDR3 is TGTGCCAGCAGTTCCTCCGGGACACTTTCTGGGGCCAACGTCCTGACTTTC. The encoded protein is CASSSSGTLSGANVLTF.

This clonotype was observed a handful of times. The CDR3, as DNA: TGTGCCATCAGTCCGGGACTAGCGGAGACCCAGTACTTC. This translates into CAISPGLAETQYF. The chain couples TRBV10-3 to TRBJ2-5; 10 bases fit TRBD2. The germline V gene encodes CDR1 ENHRY and CDR2 SYGVKD. With 5 bases clipped from V and 5 bases from J, the junction kept 2 bases outside the gene matches. The CDR3 contains 13 residues.

The rearrangement uses TRBV9 and TRBJ1-1, with D uncertain. Germline V gene data show CDR1 as SGDLS and CDR2 as YYNGEE. Trimming took off 0 bases at V and 1 base at J, with 4 bases between the two ends. The CDR3 covers 13 residues. CDR3 loop: CASSVERNTEAFF. CDR3 bases: TGTGCCAGCAGCGTAGAAAGGAACACTGAAGCTTTCTTT.

The CDR3 reads CASSEWTSGGVYEQFF. CDR3 sequence (DNA): TGTGCCAGCAGTGAGTGGACTAGCGGGGGGGTGTATGAGCAGTTCTTC. The chain couples TRBV25-1 to TRBJ2-1, with TRBD2 identical over 15 bases. Per germline, CDR1 MGHDK and CDR2 SYGVNS. Trimming at V came to 3 bases and at J to 8 bases, leaving 5 bases not matched to a gene. This CDR3 has 16 amino acids.

Turning to this clonotype: Compared with germline, one end of the junction differs, possibly owing to a read error. The chain is built from TRBV7-6 and TRBJ2-3; the match to TRBD2 covers 9 bases. Germline loops: CDR1 SGHVS, CDR2 FNYEAQ. The CDR3 spans 15 residues. The CDR3 bases are TGTGCCAGCAGCAAGGCGGGGGGGTTCCCAGACACGCAGTATTTT. This encodes CASSKAGGFPDTQYF.

This clonotype was observed a few times. This chain links TRBV4-2 with TRBJ1-4, with D possibly matching TRBD1 (5 bases). V was clipped by 0 bases and J by 8 bases, with 13 bases between them. The germline gives CDR1 LGHNA, CDR2 YNFKEQ. The CDR3 runs 15 residues. CDR3 in DNA: TGTGCCAGCAGCCAAGATTGGGGGGAGGGAGAAAAACTGTTTTTT. Amino acids: CASSQDWGEGEKLFF.

This clonotype occurred a few times. The chain is built from TRBV10-3 and TRBJ1-2, with TRBD1 as a possible D gene (5 bases). Germline V gives CDR1 ENHRY, CDR2 SYGVKD. Trimming left V 4 bases short and J 4 bases short, with 7 bases between. The CDR3 has 12 amino acids. The CDR3 DNA follows: TGTGCCATCAGTGCCGGGGCCTATGGCTACACCTTC. The encoded protein is CAISAGAYGYTF.

The table lists this clonotype with a few counts. The rearrangement links TRBV28 to TRBJ2-4, with 7 bases lining up with TRBD1. The CDR3 contains 14 residues. The ends lost 7 bases at V and 7 bases at J; junction bases unmatched: 10. Germline CDR1 MDHEN, CDR2 SYDVKM. For the CDR3, the DNA is TGTGCCAGCAAGGTCGACAGGGTGGGGAACATTCAGTACTTC. Translated: CASKVDRVGNIQYF. Combining the CDR3 with reference TRBV28 and TRBJ2-4 gives the whole variable domain DVKVTQSSRYLVKRTGEKVFLECVQDMDHENMFWYRQDPGLGLRLIYFSYDVKMKEKGDIPEGYSVSREKKERFSLILESASTNQTSMYLCASKVDRVGNIQYFGAGTRLSVL.

The chain carries TRBV12-3 or TRBV12-4 and TRBJ2-7; 7 positions agree with TRBD1. V lost 7 bases and J lost 3; bases outside the gene matches: 9. The CDR3 has 14 amino acids. CDR3 nucleotides: TGTGCCAGCACCCCGCCGGGACAGATCTACGAGCAGTACTTC. This encodes CASTPPGQIYEQYF.

The sample holds a few counts of this clonotype. DNA for the CDR3: TGTGCCAGCACTCAAGGACAGACCTACGAGCAGTACTTC. Its protein product is CASTQGQTYEQYF. The rearrangement uses TRBV6-1 and TRBJ2-7, with D tentatively TRBD1 (6 bases). CDR1 and CDR2 (germline): MNHNS, SASEGT. Trimming shortened V by 7 bases and J by 2 bases, and 12 bases separated the two germline ends. The CDR3 consists of 13 residues.

This clonotype showed up just once. The chain is built from TRBV6-1 and TRBJ2-7, with 8 bases that match TRBD2. V trimming: 1 base; J trimming: 2 bases; junction bases outside the gene matches: 4. CDR3 length equals 15 residues. CDR1 is MNHNS, CDR2 SASEGT, per germline. CDR3 sequence (DNA): TGTGCCAGCAGTGAAGGCGGGGGGCGGACCTACGAGCAGTACTTC. Its translation is CASSEGGGRTYEQYF.

V is TRBV20-1 and J is TRBJ1-2; maybe TRBD1 (5 bases). This CDR3 comprises 14 residues. The V gene's germline CDR1 is DFQATT and CDR2 SNEGSKA (reference sequence). Deletions cut 2 bases from V and 4 bases from J, with 14 bases between. The CDR3 loop is CSARYSTASYGYTF. The CDR3 coding sequence is TGCAGTGCTAGATACTCGACAGCCTCCTATGGCTACACCTTC.

V gene TRBV7-2 combines with J gene TRBJ1-1; D may be TRBD1 (6 bases). Germline V gene sequence: CDR1 SGHTA, CDR2 FQGNSA. The V end was cut by 10 bases, the J end by 0 bases, with 15 bases between. The CDR3 has 14 residues. The CDR3 nucleotides read TGTGCCACGATGAGGGGGGACGTGAACACTGAAGCTTTCTTT. Translated: CATMRGDVNTEAFF.

In its sample, this clonotype was seen a few times. The chain employs TRBV6-1 and TRBJ1-4; D not certain. V was shortened by 3 bases and J by 4 bases, with 9 bases between the two germline ends. This CDR3 is 14 amino acids long. Germline CDR1 and CDR2: MNHNS and SASEGT. The CDR3 coding sequence is TGTGCCAGCAGTGATAACAGCCTTAATGAAAAACTGTTTTTT. Translated: CASSDNSLNEKLFF.

This clonotype turned up a few times. The V call is TRBV6-2 or TRBV6-3, the J call TRBJ2-4; D is ambiguous. The DNA end is a closer match to TRBJ2-7, so the J assignment may be wrong. CDR1 MNHEY and CDR2 SVGEGT come from the germline V gene. The CDR3 contains 12 residues. Here the CDR3 DNA reads TGTGCCAGCAGTTACCCCCGCTACGAGCAGTACTTC. Residues: CASSYPRYEQYF.

This clonotype was recorded only once. Germline and junction disagree at one end, which may indicate a read error. V usage is TRBV4-2 and J usage is TRBJ1-1; tentative D call: TRBD1 (6 bases). Looked up from germline, CDR1 is LGHNA and CDR2 is YNFKEQ. The CDR3 runs to 15 residues. CDR3 amino acids: CANSQARGVNTEAFF. The CDR3 coding sequence is TGTGCCAACAGCCAAGCAAGGGGGGTGAACACTGAAGCTTTCTTT.